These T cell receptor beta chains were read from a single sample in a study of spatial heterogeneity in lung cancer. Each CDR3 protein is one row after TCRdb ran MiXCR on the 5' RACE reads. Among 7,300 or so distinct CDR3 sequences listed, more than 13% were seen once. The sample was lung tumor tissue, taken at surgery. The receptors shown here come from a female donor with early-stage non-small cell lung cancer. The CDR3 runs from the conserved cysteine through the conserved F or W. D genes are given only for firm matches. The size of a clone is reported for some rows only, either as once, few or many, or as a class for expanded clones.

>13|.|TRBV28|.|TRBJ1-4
TGTGCCAGCAGAGGTGATGCTAATGAAAAACTGTTTTTT
CASRGDANEKLFF
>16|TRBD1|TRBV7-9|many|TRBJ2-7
TGTGCCAGCAGCTCCGGGGTGGACAGGAAAACCTACGAGCAGTACTTC
CASSSGVDRKTYEQYF
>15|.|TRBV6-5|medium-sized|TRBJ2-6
TGTGCCAGCTCCCGTCAGGCGAGTGGGGCCAACGTCCTGACTTTC
CASSRQASGANVLTF
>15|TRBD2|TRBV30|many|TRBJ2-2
TGTGCCTGGAGTGGAGCTGCGGGGGTGACCGGGGAGCTGTTTTTT
CAWSGAAGVTGELFF
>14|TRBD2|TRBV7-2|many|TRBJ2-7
TGTGCCAGCAGCGCGCAGCGGGGGGGGTACGAGCAGTACTTC
CASSAQRGGYEQYF
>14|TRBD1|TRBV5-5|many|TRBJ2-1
TGTGCCAGCAGCTTCGGACAGGGATTCGGCGAGCAGTTCTTC
CASSFGQGFGEQFF
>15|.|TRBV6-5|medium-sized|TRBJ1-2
TGTGCCAGCAGTTATCGGGGGGAACTAGGTCCCGGCTACACCTTC
CASSYRGELGPGYTF
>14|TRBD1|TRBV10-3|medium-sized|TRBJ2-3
TGTGCCATCAAGGGACAGTCGAGAACAGATACGCAGTATTTT
CAIKGQSRTDTQYF
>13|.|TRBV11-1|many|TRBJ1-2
TGTGCCAGCAGTGCTGACTTGACCTATGGCTACACCTTC
CASSADLTYGYTF
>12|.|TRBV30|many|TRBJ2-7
TGTGCCTGGAGTTCCGGAACCTACGAGCAGTACTTC
CAWSSGTYEQYF
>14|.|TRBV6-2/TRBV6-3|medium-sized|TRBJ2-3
TGTGCCAGCAGCCCGGGGGGCCCCACGAATACGCAGTATTTT
CASSPGGPTNTQYF
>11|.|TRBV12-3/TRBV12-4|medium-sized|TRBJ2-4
TGTGCCAGCAGTTCCCTCAACATTCAGTACTTC
CASSSLNIQYF
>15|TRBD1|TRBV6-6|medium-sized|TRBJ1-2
TGTGCCAGCAGGCCCGTCGGGACAGGGGTCTATGGCTACACCTTC
CASRPVGTGVYGYTF
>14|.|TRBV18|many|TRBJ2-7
TGTGCCAGCTCAGAGGACCTGGTAAGCTACGAGCAGTACTTC
CASSEDLVSYEQYF
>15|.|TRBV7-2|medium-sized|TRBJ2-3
TGTGCCAGCAGCTTAAACCCGGCGGGCACAGATACGCAGTATTTT
CASSLNPAGTDTQYF
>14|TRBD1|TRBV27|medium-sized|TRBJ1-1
TGTGCCAGCAGTCTAAGACAGGGTCTCACTGAAGCTTTCTTT
CASSLRQGLTEAFF
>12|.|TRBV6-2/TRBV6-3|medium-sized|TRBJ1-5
TGTGCCAGCAGTTACACGGCTGAGCCCCAGCATTTT
CASSYTAEPQHF
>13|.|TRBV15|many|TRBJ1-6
TGTGCCACCAGCAGATGGAAGGTATCACCCCTCCACTTT
CATSRWKVSPLHF
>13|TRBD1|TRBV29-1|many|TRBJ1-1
TGCAGCGTTGAAGACGCCAGGGGGCGAGGAGCTTTCTTT
CSVEDARGRGAFF
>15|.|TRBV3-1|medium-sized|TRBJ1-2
TGTGCCAGCAGCCAAAGCCACGGGACTTTGTATGGCTACACCTTC
CASSQSHGTLYGYTF
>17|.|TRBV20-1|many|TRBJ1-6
TGCAGTGCTAGAGATGCCGTTGGGGGACCTTATAATTCACCCCTCCACTTT
CSARDAVGGPYNSPLHF
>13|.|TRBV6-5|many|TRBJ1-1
TGTGCCAGCAGCCTACAGGAGTACACTGAAGCTTTCTTT
CASSLQEYTEAFF
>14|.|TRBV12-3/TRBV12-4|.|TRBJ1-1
TGTGCCAGCAGTTTGGTAGGGTCTCACACTGAAGCTTTCTTT
CASSLVGSHTEAFF
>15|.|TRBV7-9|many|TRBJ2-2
TGTGCCAGCAGCTTAGCGCTGCGGGGAACCGGGGAGCTGTTTTTT
CASSLALRGTGELFF
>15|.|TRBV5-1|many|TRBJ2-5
TGCGCCAGCAGCTTGGCGGGACAACCCCAAGAGACCCAGTACTTC
CASSLAGQPQETQYF
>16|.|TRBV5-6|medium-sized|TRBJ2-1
TGTGCCAGCAGCTTGTTGGGCGGTGACCCCTACAATGAGCAGTTCTTC
CASSLLGGDPYNEQFF
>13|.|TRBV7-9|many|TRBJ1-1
TGTGCCAGCAGCGGAGGGCTGAACACTGAAGCTTTCTTT
CASSGGLNTEAFF
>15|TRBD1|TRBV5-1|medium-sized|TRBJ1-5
TGCGCCAGCAGCTTGTTTGGGGACAGAGATCAGCCCCAGCATTTT
CASSLFGDRDQPQHF
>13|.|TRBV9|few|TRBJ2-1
TGTGCCAGCAGCGCGACAGGCACCAATGAGCAGTTCTTC
CASSATGTNEQFF
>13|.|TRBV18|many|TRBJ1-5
TGTGCCAGCTCACCAAAGCAAGGTCAGCCCCAGCATTTT
CASSPKQGQPQHF
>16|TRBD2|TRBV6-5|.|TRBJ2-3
TGTGCCAGCAGTCCCACTAGCGGGTTTACCCCAGATACGCAGTATTTT
CASSPTSGFTPDTQYF
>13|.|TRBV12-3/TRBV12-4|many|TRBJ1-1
TGTGCCAGCAGCTTAGTTGGACACACTGAAGCTTTCTTT
CASSLVGHTEAFF
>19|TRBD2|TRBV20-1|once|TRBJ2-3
TGCAGTGCTAGAGCCACCTCACTAGCGGGAGGACCTAGCACAGATACGCAGTATTTT
CSARATSLAGGPSTDTQYF
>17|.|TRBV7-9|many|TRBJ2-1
TGTGCCAGCAGCTTAGGGTGGGCAGGGTACTCCTACAATGAGCAGTTCTTC
CASSLGWAGYSYNEQFF
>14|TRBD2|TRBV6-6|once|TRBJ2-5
TGTGCCAGCAGTTACTCAAGCGGGGGCCTAGTCGCATACTTC
CASSYSSGGLVAYF
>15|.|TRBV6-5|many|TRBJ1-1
TGTGCCAGCAGTTACTCGTCAGCAATCCACACTGAAGCTTTCTTT
CASSYSSAIHTEAFF
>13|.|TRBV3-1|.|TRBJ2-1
TGTGCCAGCAGTCGCGACAGATACAATGAGCAGTTCTTC
CASSRDRYNEQFF
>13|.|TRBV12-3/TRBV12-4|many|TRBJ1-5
TGTGCCAGCAGCGGGGGGGAAAATCAGCCCCAGCATTTT
CASSGGENQPQHF
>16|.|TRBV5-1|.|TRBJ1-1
TGCGCCAGCAGCTTTGGCGCGAGACAGCAGGACACTGAAGCTTTCTTT
CASSFGARQQDTEAFF
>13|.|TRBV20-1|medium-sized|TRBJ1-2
TGCAGTGCTCGACAGGCCGGGGGGTATGGCTACACCTTC
CSARQAGGYGYTF
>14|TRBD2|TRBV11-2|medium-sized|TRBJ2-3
TGTGCCAGCAGCCAGGAGTCTAGCGGGGGGGTAGCGTATTTT
CASSQESSGGVAYF
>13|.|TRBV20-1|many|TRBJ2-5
TGCGGTGCCTGGGAATCCGAGAAAGAGACCCAGTACTTC
CGAWESEKETQYF
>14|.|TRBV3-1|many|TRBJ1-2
TGTGCCAGCAGCCCCGGGACCTTACACTATGGCTACACCTTC
CASSPGTLHYGYTF
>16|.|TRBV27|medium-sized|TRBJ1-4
TGTGCCAGCAGTTTCGGCAGGGGCTCAACTAATGAAAAACTGTTTTTT
CASSFGRGSTNEKLFF
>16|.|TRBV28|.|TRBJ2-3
TGTGCCAGCAGTTTAGCCGGCGACTACAGCACAGATACGCAGTATTTT
CASSLAGDYSTDTQYF
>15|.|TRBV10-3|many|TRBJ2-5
TGTGCCATCAGTGAGTCGCTTAAAAGAGAAGAGACCCAGTACTTC
CAISESLKREETQYF
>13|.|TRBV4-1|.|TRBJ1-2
TGCGCCAGCAGCCTCGCAGAAGCTTATGGCTACACCTTC
CASSLAEAYGYTF
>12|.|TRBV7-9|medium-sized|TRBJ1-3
TGTGCCAGCAGCCCCTCTGGAAACACCATATATTTT
CASSPSGNTIYF
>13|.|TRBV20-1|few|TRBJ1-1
TGCAGTGCTAGATCTCCGTGGGGCACTGAAGCTTTCTTT
CSARSPWGTEAFF
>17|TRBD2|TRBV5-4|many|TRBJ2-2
TGTGCCAGCAGCCGCGCGGCGGGGGTGTTCTATGCCGGGGAGCTGTTTTTT
CASSRAAGVFYAGELFF
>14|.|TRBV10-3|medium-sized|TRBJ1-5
TGTGCCATCAGCCCACAAGGGTGGAATCAGCCCCAGCATTTT
CAISPQGWNQPQHF
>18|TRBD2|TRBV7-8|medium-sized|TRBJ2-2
TGTGCCAGCAGCCCCAACCCGAGACTAGCCTCGAACACCGGGGAGCTGTTTTTT
CASSPNPRLASNTGELFF